This T cell receptor beta chain was documented in a study of blood T cell repertoires in COVID-19 (dated by TCRdb to the early 2020s). Notes on the research overall: Samples from collaborators originated in the United States, Italy and Spain and spanned both the acute and convalescent phases of COVID-19. The material from the prospective study consisted of cDNA or gDNA derived from T cells, B-cell-depleted T cells, or PBMCs. Deeply sampled blood TCRbeta repertoires from subjects exposed to, actively infected with, or recovered from COVID-19 were included in the dataset. The repertoires were made available in a free public database intended to serve as a resource for research on the immune response to SARS-CoV-2. The samples were drawn from two sources: the first 160 participants of the ongoing ImmuneRACE study, and 1,254 subjects contributed by 6 global collaborators. Sample metadata almost always included a de-identified subject ID, COVID-19 status, age in years and sex. HLA class I and class II types, where available, came from metadata supplied by the sample provider rather than from assay-based typing.

Collaborating institutions collected whole blood in K2EDTA tubes following their own protocols. For TCRbeta analysis, collaborators shipped samples as frozen whole blood, isolated PBMCs, or DNA extracted from either of those sample types. About this clone: Its binding antigen is unknown. No qualities accompany the bases; no much larger clone lies one base away.

TCRbeta CDR3 regions were amplified from genomic DNA using the immunoSEQ Assay, a bias-controlled multiplex PCR. The paper's data handling went like this. Within the assay, amplification of reference gene primers was used to estimate how many nucleated cells each sample contained. To quantify the absolute abundance of each unique TCRbeta CDR3 rearrangement, sequence reads were collapsed and filtered. Productive Simpson clonality was computed per sample as the square root of Simpson's diversity index over productive rearrangements. The clones in this table, taken by TCRdb from immuneACCESS, are in-frame only. Not every clone is retained; where verified, under half of the shortfall comes from an unresolved V gene, and the cause of the rest is unknown. Clone size and V and J calls were adopted from that table, with D and trimming inferred from the DNA. The sample table holds about 110,000 clones, of which approximately 70% were seen once. Clones ranked in the top ten supply 1.8% of the sample.

In the germline V gene (reference sequence), CDR1 corresponds to LNHNV and CDR2 to YYDKDF. The CDR3 starts with the cysteine, ends with the phenylalanine, and has 16 residues. The CDR3 DNA has 48 bases and is translated from base 1. V lost 0 bases and J lost 0 bases; the stretch between them is 9 bases long. What the study reported, not specific to this receptor: How much clinical and demographic metadata was included differed by source and by participant, and the metadata was provided uncurated.

The chain uses TRBV15 and TRBJ2-1; TRBD1 is possibly the D segment (6 matching bases). This TCR derives from a woman aged 40 to 50 with acute or convalescent COVID-19. Sequences were obtained from peripheral blood. The nucleotide sequence reads TGTGCCACCAGCAGAGACAGCAGGGGCTCCTACAATGAGCAGTTCTTC. The encoded protein is CATSRDSRGSYNEQFF.